The 18 T cell receptor beta chains presented below share a single source sample, sequenced in a study of T cells of healthy individuals. TCRdb re-analysed the 5' RACE reads in MiXCR, keeping a single row per CDR3 protein. The sample shows some 69,000 distinct CDR3 sequences, around 16% of them seen only once. Receptors originate from a human donor in good health.

This clonotype was detected ten times or more. V usage is TRBV18 and J usage is TRBJ1-3; the match to TRBD1 covers 7 bases. V dropped 6 bases and J dropped 2; count of bases not matched to a gene: 10. Per germline, CDR1 KGHSH and CDR2 LQKENI. The CDR3 consists of 16 residues. The CDR3 loop reads CASSGRQGSTGNTIYF. CDR3 nucleotide sequence: TGTGCCAGCTCCGGAAGACAGGGCAGTACTGGAAACACCATATATTTT.

The chain employs TRBV28 and TRBJ2-7; 10 nucleotides line up with TRBD2. The CDR3 sequence is 15 residues long. The V segment lost 6 bases and the J segment 4 bases; nucleotides outside the gene matches: 9. The germline gives CDR1 MDHEN, CDR2 SYDVKM. The CDR3 here is CASRSGLAVRYEQYF. For the CDR3, the DNA is TGTGCCAGCAGGAGTGGACTAGCGGTCCGGTACGAGCAGTACTTC.

This clonotype was seen at least ten times. This sequence joins TRBV7-2 and TRBJ2-1; no definite D call. Trimming took 1 base from V and 7 from J, leaving 8 bases between them. In germline, CDR1 is SGHTA, CDR2 FQGNSA. This CDR3 is 13 amino acids long. CDR3 bases: TGTGCCAGCAGCTTAGAACTGTTAAATGAGCAGTTCTTC. Translation gives CASSLELLNEQFF.

This clonotype was detected many times. The chain is built from TRBV7-9 and TRBJ2-3; tentatively, D is TRBD1 (6 bases). V was pared by 8 bases and J by 0 bases, with 9 bases between. The CDR3 spans 13 residues. From germline, CDR1 is SEHNR and CDR2 FQNEAQ (reference sequence). In nucleotides, the CDR3 is TGTGCCAGCGAAAGGGGGAGCACAGATACGCAGTATTTT. It yields the protein CASERGSTDTQYF.

This clonotype came up many times. V is TRBV28 and J is TRBJ2-5; D is ambiguous. The CDR3 totals 15 residues. Deletions cut 2 bases from V and 2 bases from J, with 12 bases between. Germline CDR1 MDHEN, CDR2 SYDVKM. Written as DNA, the CDR3 is TGTGCCAGCAGTTTAGCTTTGGCAGCTCAAGAGACCCAGTACTTC. As protein: CASSLALAAQETQYF.

This clonotype was counted ten times or more. The chain carries TRBV28 and TRBJ2-3; 11 bases are shared with TRBD2. J lost 4 bases, V lost 3 bases, and 3 bases had no gene match. The CDR3 covers 15 residues. The germline V gene encodes CDR1 MDHEN and CDR2 SYDVKM. The CDR3: CASSFTSGGSDTQYF. CDR3 DNA sequence: TGTGCCAGCAGTTTTACTAGCGGGGGATCAGATACGCAGTATTTT.

This clonotype was seen a handful of times. The V call is TRBV5-1, the J call TRBJ1-5; 8 positions match TRBD1. J gave up 14 bases and V 0 bases, and 4 bases lay outside the gene matches. Germline V gene sequence: CDR1 SGHRS, CDR2 YFSETQ. This CDR3 is 12 amino acids long. The CDR3 DNA follows: TGCGCCAGCAGCTTGGGGGACAGGTCGGAGCATTTT. Amino acid sequence: CASSLGDRSEHF.

This clonotype occurred a few times. The V gene is TRBV28, the J gene TRBJ1-4, with 9 positions matching TRBD1. This CDR3 comprises 14 residues. CDR1 is MDHEN and CDR2 is SYDVKM in the germline V gene. J lost 4 bases, V lost 5 bases, and 2 bases had no gene match. The CDR3 region is CASSGTGINEKLFF. CDR3 nucleotide sequence: TGTGCCAGCAGTGGGACAGGGATTAATGAAAAACTGTTTTTT. Complete variable domain (other parts from reference TRBV28 and TRBJ1-4): DVKVTQSSRYLVKRTGEKVFLECVQDMDHENMFWYRQDPGLGLRLIYFSYDVKMKEKGDIPEGYSVSREKKERFSLILESASTNQTSMYLCASSGTGINEKLFFGSGTQLSVL.

The table lists this clonotype with many counts. The chain carries TRBV7-2 and TRBJ2-3, with D possibly being TRBD1 (6 bases). Trimming took 5 bases from V and 3 from J, leaving 15 bases between them. CDR1 SGHTA and CDR2 FQGNSA come from the germline V gene. CDR3 length: 15 residues. The CDR3 is CASSRQGSTTDTQYF. The CDR3, as DNA: TGTGCCAGCAGCCGGCAGGGGTCTACGACAGATACGCAGTATTTT.

A note on this clonotype: This CDR3 is missing its conserved last phenylalanine or tryptophan, likely due to a read error. The chain links TRBV6-5 to TRBJ2-1; the D gene is possibly TRBD2 (7 bases). The V and J ends lost 5 bases and 0 bases respectively, with 23 bases between them. Germline V gene lookup returns CDR1 MNHEY and CDR2 SVGAGI. This CDR3 is 19 amino acids long. In nucleotides, the CDR3 is TGTGCCAGCAGTAGAAGGGGGGGCCGTCTGGTTTTCTCCTACAATGAGCAGTTCTCC. Translating it yields CASSRRGGRLVFSYNEQFS.

This clonotype occurred many times. The chain recombines TRBV3-1 with TRBJ1-3, with a possible D match to TRBD1 (6 bases). With 6 bases removed from V and 0 bases from J, the gap between germline ends came to 12 bases. CDR3 length: 15 residues. In germline, CDR1 is LGHDT, CDR2 YNNKEL (reference sequence). DNA for the CDR3: TGTGCCAGCAGTTTCGGGACAAACTCTGGAAACACCATATATTTT. This encodes CASSFGTNSGNTIYF.

In its sample, this clonotype was seen many times. The chain employs TRBV27 and TRBJ2-7, with 7 bases identical to TRBD1. The V segment lost 2 bases and the J segment 6 bases; nucleotides outside the gene matches: 10. From germline, CDR1 is MNHEY and CDR2 SMNVEV (reference sequence). This CDR3 has 15 amino acids. The CDR3 loop is CASSLAGGSLREQYF. As DNA, the CDR3 is TGTGCCAGCAGTTTAGCAGGGGGAAGTCTACGCGAGCAGTACTTC.

V gene TRBV5-4 combines with J gene TRBJ2-3; TRBD2 agrees at 16 bases. V was pared by 6 bases and J by 3 bases, with 16 bases of the junction left unmatched. The germline CDR1 and CDR2 sequences are SGHNT and YYREEE (reference sequence). The CDR3 length is 20 residues. The CDR3 region is CASTTPGGLAGGPSTDTQYF. The DNA of the CDR3 is TGTGCCAGCACCACGCCGGGGGGACTAGCGGGGGGGCCGAGTACAGATACGCAGTATTTT.

This clonotype was recorded at least ten times. The V call is TRBV27, the J call TRBJ1-1; D is unresolved. The CDR3 contains 14 residues. The V end lost 6 bases, the J end lost 7 bases, and 18 bases lay between the germline ends. Germline V gene data show CDR1 as MNHEY and CDR2 as SMNVEV (reference sequence). CDR3 residues: CASRTKALPVEAFF. CDR3 DNA: TGTGCCAGCAGAACCAAAGCTTTGCCAGTTGAAGCTTTCTTT.

This clonotype was counted only a few times. The chain links TRBV7-2 to TRBJ2-1, with D perhaps matching TRBD2 (6 bases). Germline V gene lookup returns CDR1 SGHTA and CDR2 FQGNSA. V was clipped by 2 bases and J by 7 bases, with 12 bases between them. The CDR3 is made up of 14 amino acids. The chain's CDR3 is CASSLMGGPNEQFF. The DNA of the CDR3 is TGTGCCAGCAGCTTAATGGGAGGACCAAATGAGCAGTTCTTC.

This clonotype came up many times. DNA for the CDR3: TGTGCCAGCAGCACCAGCTCCTACAATGAGCAGTTCTTC. This encodes CASSTSSYNEQFF. This chain connects TRBV11-1 to TRBJ2-1; D not certain. This CDR3 spans 13 amino acids. Looked up from germline, CDR1 is SGHAT and CDR2 is FQDESV (reference sequence). Trimming took off 5 bases at V and 0 bases at J, with 5 bases between the two ends. Using reference TRBV11-1 and TRBJ2-1 for the parts outside the CDR3, the full variable domain is EAEVAQSPRYKITEKSQAVAFWCDPISGHATLYWYRQILGQGPELLVQFQDESVVDDSQLPKDRFSAERLKGVDSTLKIQPAELGDSAMYLCASSTSSYNEQFFGPGTRLTVL.

The rearrangement joins TRBV9 to TRBJ1-1; 9 bases align to TRBD1. The junction had 15 bases not matched to a gene; V was cut back by 0 bases and J by 3 bases. Looked up from germline, CDR1 is SGDLS and CDR2 is YYNGEE. This CDR3 has 19 residues. The DNA for the CDR3 is TGTGCCAGCAGCGTAGGCCCCACTATTCGGGACAGGGTCGACACTGAAGCTTTCTTT. Translating it yields CASSVGPTIRDRVDTEAFF.

This clonotype was detected ten times or more. This chain joins TRBV6-6 and TRBJ1-1; no definite D call. V lost 1 base and J lost 7, with 7 bases in between. The CDR3 runs to 12 residues. Germline CDR1 MNHNY, CDR2 SVGAGI (reference sequence). The CDR3 protein is CASSYYASEAFF. CDR3 coding DNA: TGTGCCAGCAGTTACTACGCAAGTGAAGCTTTCTTT.